This T cell receptor beta chain was found in a study of patients and donors after allogeneic stem cell transplantation. This clonotype was counted only a few times. Each CDR3 protein gets one entry after TCRdb re-called the RT-PCR reads with MiXCR. Here the sample spans approximately 170,000 distinct CDR3 sequences, around 28% being singletons. V was pared by 6 bases and J by 5 bases, with 10 bases of the junction left unmatched. The CDR3 covers 16 residues. The receptor was isolated from a human donor who was either an allogeneic HSCT recipient or a stem cell or donor lymphocyte infusion donor (not recorded which). It is not recorded whose cells these are; they may come from a transplant donor. The sequencing input was blood, either unsorted or a sorted T cell fraction (not recorded which). This rearrangement joins TRBV12-3 or TRBV12-4 to TRBJ1-6; 7 bases map to TRBD1. The CDR3 sequence: CASSPGRGLDNSPLHF. DNA of the CDR3: TGTGCCAGCAGCCCCGGTAGGGGGCTGGATAATTCACCCCTCCACTTT.